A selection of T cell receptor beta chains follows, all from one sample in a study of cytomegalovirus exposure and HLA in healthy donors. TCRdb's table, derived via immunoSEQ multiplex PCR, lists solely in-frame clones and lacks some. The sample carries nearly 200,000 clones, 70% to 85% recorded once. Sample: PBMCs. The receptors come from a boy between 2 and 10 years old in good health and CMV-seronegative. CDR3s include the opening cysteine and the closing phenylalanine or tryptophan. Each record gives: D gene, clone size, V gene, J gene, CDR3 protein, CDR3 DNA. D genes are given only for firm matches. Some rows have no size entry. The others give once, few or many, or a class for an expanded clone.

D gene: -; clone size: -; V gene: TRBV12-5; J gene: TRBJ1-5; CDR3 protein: CASGFPSAEDQPQHF; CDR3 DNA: TGTGCTAGTGGTTTCCCCTCCGCGGAGGATCAGCCCCAGCATTTT
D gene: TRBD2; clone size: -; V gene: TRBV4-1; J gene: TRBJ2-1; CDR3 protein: CASSQGLLAGGSYNEQFF; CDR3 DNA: TGCGCCAGCAGCCAAGGACTACTAGCGGGGGGATCCTACAATGAGCAGTTCTTC
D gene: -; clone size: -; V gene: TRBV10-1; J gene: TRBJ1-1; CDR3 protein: CASTQGTWNTEAFF; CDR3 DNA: TGCGCCAGCACTCAGGGCACTTGGAACACTGAAGCTTTCTTT
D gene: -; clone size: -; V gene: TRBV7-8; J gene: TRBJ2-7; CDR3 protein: CASSPLRLKTYEQYF; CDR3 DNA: TGTGCCAGCAGCCCACTTAGATTGAAGACTTACGAGCAGTACTTC
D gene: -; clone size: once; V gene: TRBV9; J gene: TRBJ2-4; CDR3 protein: CASSVGAILAKNIQYF; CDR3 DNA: TGTGCCAGCAGCGTTGGGGCGATACTAGCCAAAAACATTCAGTACTTC
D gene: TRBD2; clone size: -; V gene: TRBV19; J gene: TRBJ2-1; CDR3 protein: CASSPGLADPNEQFF; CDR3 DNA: TGTGCCAGTAGTCCGGGACTAGCGGATCCAAATGAGCAGTTCTTC
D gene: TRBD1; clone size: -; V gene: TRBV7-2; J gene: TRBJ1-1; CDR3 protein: CASSLDRDYTEAFF; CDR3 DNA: TGTGCCAGCAGCCTGGACAGGGATTACACTGAAGCTTTCTTT
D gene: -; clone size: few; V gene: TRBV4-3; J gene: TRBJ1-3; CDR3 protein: CASSQWAGVGNTIYF; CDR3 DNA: TGCGCCAGCAGCCAATGGGCAGGGGTCGGAAACACCATATATTTT
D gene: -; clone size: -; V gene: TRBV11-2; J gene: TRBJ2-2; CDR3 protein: CASSRLVPRTGELFF; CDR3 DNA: TGTGCCAGTAGTAGACTAGTCCCTAGAACCGGGGAGCTGTTTTTT
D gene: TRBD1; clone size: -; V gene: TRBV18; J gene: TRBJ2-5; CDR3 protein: CASSPPTGVETQYF; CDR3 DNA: TGTGCCAGCTCACCTCCGACAGGGGTAGAGACCCAGTACTTC
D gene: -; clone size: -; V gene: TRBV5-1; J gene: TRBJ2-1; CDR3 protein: CASSLSRGPYNEQFF; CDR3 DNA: TGCGCCAGCAGCTTGTCGCGGGGGCCTTACAATGAGCAGTTCTTC
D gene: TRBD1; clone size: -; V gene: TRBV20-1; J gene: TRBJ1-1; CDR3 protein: CSAPDRGEAFF; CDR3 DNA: TGCAGTGCCCCGGACAGGGGGGAAGCTTTCTTT
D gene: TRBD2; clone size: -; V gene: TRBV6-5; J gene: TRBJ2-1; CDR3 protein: CASSYSGLAGGEQFF; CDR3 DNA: TGTGCCAGCAGTTACTCGGGACTAGCGGGGGGTGAGCAGTTCTTC
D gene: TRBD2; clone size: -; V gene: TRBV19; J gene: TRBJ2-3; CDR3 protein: CASRGSGGGTDTQYF; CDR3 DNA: TGTGCCAGTAGAGGTAGCGGGGGCGGCACAGATACGCAGTATTTT
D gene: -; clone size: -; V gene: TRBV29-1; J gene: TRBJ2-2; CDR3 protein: CSTGIANTGELFF; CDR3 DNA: TGCAGCACAGGGATCGCGAACACCGGGGAGCTGTTTTTT
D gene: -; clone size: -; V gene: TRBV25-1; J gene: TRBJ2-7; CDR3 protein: CASSVRTDYEQYF; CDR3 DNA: TGTGCCAGCAGTGTCAGGACAGATTACGAGCAGTACTTC
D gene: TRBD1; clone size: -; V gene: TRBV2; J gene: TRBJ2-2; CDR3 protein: CASKVYVGTAHTGELFF; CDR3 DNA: TGTGCCAGCAAGGTGTATGTGGGGACAGCTCACACCGGGGAGCTGTTTTTT
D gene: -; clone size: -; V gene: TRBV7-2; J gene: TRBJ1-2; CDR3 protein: CASSLEGDGYTF; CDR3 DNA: TGTGCCAGCAGCTTAGAGGGGGATGGCTACACCTTC
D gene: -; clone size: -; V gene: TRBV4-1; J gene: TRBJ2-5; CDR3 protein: CASSQDTRRETQYF; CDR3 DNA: TGCGCCAGCAGCCAAGACACTAGGAGAGAGACCCAGTACTTC
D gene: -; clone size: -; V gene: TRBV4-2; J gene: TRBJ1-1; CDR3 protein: CASSRNGGTEAFF; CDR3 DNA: TGTGCCAGCAGCCGCAACGGGGGCACTGAAGCTTTCTTT
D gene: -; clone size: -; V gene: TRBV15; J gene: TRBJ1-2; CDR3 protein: CATSRQGDGYTF; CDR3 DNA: TGTGCCACCAGCAGACAGGGCGATGGCTACACCTTC
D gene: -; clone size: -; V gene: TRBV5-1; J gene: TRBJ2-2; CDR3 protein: CASSSLRRGWTGELFF; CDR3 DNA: TGCGCCAGCAGCTCCCTAAGACGGGGTTGGACCGGGGAGCTGTTTTTT
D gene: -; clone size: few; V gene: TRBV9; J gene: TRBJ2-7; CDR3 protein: CASSVAGGGAYEQYF; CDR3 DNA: TGTGCCAGCAGCGTAGCTGGAGGGGGCGCCTACGAGCAGTACTTC
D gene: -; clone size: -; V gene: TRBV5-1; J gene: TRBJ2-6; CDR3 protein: CASSARASGANVLTF; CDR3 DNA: TGCGCCAGCAGCGCCAGGGCGTCTGGGGCCAACGTCCTGACTTTC